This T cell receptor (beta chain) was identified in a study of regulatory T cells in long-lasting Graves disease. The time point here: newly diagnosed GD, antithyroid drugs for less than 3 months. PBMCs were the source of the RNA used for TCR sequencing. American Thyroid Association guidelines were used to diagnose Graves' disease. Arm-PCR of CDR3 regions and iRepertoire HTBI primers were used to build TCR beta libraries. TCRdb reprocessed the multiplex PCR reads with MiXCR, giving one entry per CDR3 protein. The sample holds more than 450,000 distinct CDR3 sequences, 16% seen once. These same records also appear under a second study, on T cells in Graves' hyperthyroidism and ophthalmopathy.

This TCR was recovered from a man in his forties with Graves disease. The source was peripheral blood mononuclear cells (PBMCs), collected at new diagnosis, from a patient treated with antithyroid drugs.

The CDR3 region is CSVGPRQGRMNTEAFF. CDR3 in DNA: TGCAGCGTTGGCCCCCGGCAGGGCAGAATGAACACTGAAGCTTTCTTT. The J gene is TRBJ1-1, the V gene TRBV29-1, with D possibly being TRBD1 (5 bases). Germline V gives CDR1 SQVTM, CDR2 ANQGSEA. The CDR3 contains 16 residues. V lost 4 bases to trimming and J lost 0 bases, with 18 bases between them.